This is a list of T cell receptor beta chains from one sample in a study of graft-versus-host responses after intestinal transplantation. Produced via immunoSEQ multiplex PCR; TCRdb's table is partial and in-frame only. The repertoire consists of some 120,000 clones, with about 92% occurring once and the leading ten covering roughly 0.24%. Their antigens are not known. The material sequenced was unstimulated CD4+ T cells sorted from spleen or lymph node cells, taken before transplant. The receptors come from a human donor who was the organ donor for an intestinal transplant. Each CDR3 is given with its conserved first and last residue. Fields, in order: J gene, clone size, D gene, V gene, CDR3 DNA, CDR3 protein. A D gene is named only where the DNA matches it firmly. The size field is filled for only some rows; it gives once, few, many or a size class.

J gene: TRBJ2-1
clone size: NA
D gene: NA
V gene: TRBV11-2
CDR3 DNA: TGTGCCAGCAGCTTGGGAACCAGGGCCTCCTACAATGAGCAGTTCTTC
CDR3 protein: CASSLGTRASYNEQFF

J gene: TRBJ1-1
clone size: NA
D gene: NA
V gene: TRBV7-2
CDR3 DNA: TGTGCCAGCAGCTTAAACACAGGGAGCACTGAAGCTTTCTTT
CDR3 protein: CASSLNTGSTEAFF

J gene: TRBJ1-1
clone size: NA
D gene: NA
V gene: TRBV6-1
CDR3 DNA: TGTGCCAGCGGGGTACAAAGGAACACTGAAGCTTTCTTT
CDR3 protein: CASGVQRNTEAFF

J gene: TRBJ2-2
clone size: NA
D gene: NA
V gene: TRBV6-5
CDR3 DNA: TGTGCCAGCAGCCGGAGGAGGGGTGGCGGGGAGCTGTTTTTT
CDR3 protein: CASSRRRGGGELFF

J gene: TRBJ2-1
clone size: NA
D gene: NA
V gene: TRBV9
CDR3 DNA: TGTGCCAGCATCGTGGGGAGTCTGCCCTCCTACAATGAGCAGTTCTTC
CDR3 protein: CASIVGSLPSYNEQFF

J gene: TRBJ2-4
clone size: NA
D gene: NA
V gene: TRBV18
CDR3 DNA: TGTGCCAGCTCACCGAAGGGGGACAAAAACATTCAGTACTTC
CDR3 protein: CASSPKGDKNIQYF

J gene: TRBJ2-3
clone size: NA
D gene: NA
V gene: TRBV10-3
CDR3 DNA: TGTGCCATCAGTGAGGGCCGAGTCACAGATACGCAGTATTTT
CDR3 protein: CAISEGRVTDTQYF

J gene: TRBJ1-2
clone size: NA
D gene: NA
V gene: TRBV10-3
CDR3 DNA: TGTGCCATCAGTGGGGTCCCCTTCTATGGCTACACCTTC
CDR3 protein: CAISGVPFYGYTF

J gene: TRBJ1-5
clone size: NA
D gene: NA
V gene: TRBV5-6
CDR3 DNA: TGTGCCAGCAGCGCGGGAAGGGATCAGCCCCAGCATTTT
CDR3 protein: CASSAGRDQPQHF

J gene: TRBJ2-3
clone size: once
D gene: TRBD1
V gene: TRBV5-1
CDR3 DNA: TGCGCCAGCAGCACGGGACAGGGCACAGATACGCAGTATTTT
CDR3 protein: CASSTGQGTDTQYF

J gene: TRBJ1-2
clone size: NA
D gene: NA
V gene: TRBV6-6
CDR3 DNA: TGTGCCAGCAGTTACCTGGACAGAAACTATGGCTACACCTTC
CDR3 protein: CASSYLDRNYGYTF

J gene: TRBJ1-1
clone size: NA
D gene: NA
V gene: TRBV6-4
CDR3 DNA: TGTGCCAGCATCTTGGACAGGAACACTGAAGCTTTCTTT
CDR3 protein: CASILDRNTEAFF

J gene: TRBJ2-3
clone size: NA
D gene: NA
V gene: TRBV30
CDR3 DNA: TGTGCCTGGAGTTCCCTTGCAGATACGCAGTATTTT
CDR3 protein: CAWSSLADTQYF

J gene: TRBJ1-1
clone size: NA
D gene: TRBD1
V gene: TRBV14
CDR3 DNA: TGTGCCAGCAGCCACAGGGGGCGCACTGAAGCTTTCTTT
CDR3 protein: CASSHRGRTEAFF

J gene: TRBJ1-2
clone size: NA
D gene: TRBD1
V gene: TRBV5-1
CDR3 DNA: TGCGCCAGCAGCTTGGGCCCGGGACAGGAATATGGCTACACCTTC
CDR3 protein: CASSLGPGQEYGYTF

J gene: TRBJ1-5
clone size: NA
D gene: NA
V gene: TRBV10-3
CDR3 DNA: TGTGCCATCAGTGATAGTCACGCATACAATCAGCCCCAGCATTTT
CDR3 protein: CAISDSHAYNQPQHF

J gene: TRBJ2-3
clone size: NA
D gene: NA
V gene: TRBV4-1
CDR3 DNA: TGCGCCAGCAGCCTTATATTAACAGGGGAGGGCACAGATACGCAGTATTTT
CDR3 protein: CASSLILTGEGTDTQYF

J gene: TRBJ1-1
clone size: NA
D gene: NA
V gene: TRBV4-1
CDR3 DNA: TGCGCCAGCAGCTACCTGACCCGCCCGAACACTGAAGCTTTCTTT
CDR3 protein: CASSYLTRPNTEAFF

J gene: TRBJ1-5
clone size: NA
D gene: TRBD1
V gene: TRBV28
CDR3 DNA: TGTGCCAGCAGTTCGGGGACAGGACGATATTGGCCCCAGCATTTT
CDR3 protein: CASSSGTGRYWPQHF

J gene: TRBJ1-2
clone size: NA
D gene: NA
V gene: TRBV28
CDR3 DNA: TGTGCCAGCAGCAAACAGACCTATGGCTACACCTTC
CDR3 protein: CASSKQTYGYTF

J gene: TRBJ2-3
clone size: NA
D gene: TRBD1
V gene: TRBV19
CDR3 DNA: TGTGCCAGTAGTAAAATTAGGGACAGGGAGACAGATACGCAGTATTTT
CDR3 protein: CASSKIRDRETDTQYF

J gene: TRBJ2-1
clone size: once
D gene: NA
V gene: TRBV18
CDR3 DNA: TGTGCCAGCTCACTAACGCGGGGACCATTTAATGAGCAGTTCTTC
CDR3 protein: CASSLTRGPFNEQFF

J gene: TRBJ2-5
clone size: NA
D gene: NA
V gene: TRBV7-3
CDR3 DNA: TGTGCCAGCAGCTTAAAGGGGGAGGGGGCCGGAGAGACCCAGTACTTC
CDR3 protein: CASSLKGEGAGETQYF

J gene: TRBJ2-7
clone size: NA
D gene: NA
V gene: TRBV7-9
CDR3 DNA: TGTGCCAGCAGCGAAGGTGGACGGCGGTTCGACGAGCAGTACTTC
CDR3 protein: CASSEGGRRFDEQYF

J gene: TRBJ2-3
clone size: NA
D gene: TRBD2
V gene: TRBV4-3
CDR3 DNA: TGCGCCAGCAGCCAAGTAAGCGGGAGGGCAACAGATACGCAGTATTTT
CDR3 protein: CASSQVSGRATDTQYF

J gene: TRBJ2-7
clone size: NA
D gene: TRBD1
V gene: TRBV7-9
CDR3 DNA: TGTGCCAGCAGCCAAATGACAGGGGTTTACGAGCAGTACTTC
CDR3 protein: CASSQMTGVYEQYF

J gene: TRBJ2-7
clone size: NA
D gene: TRBD1
V gene: TRBV6-5
CDR3 DNA: TGTGCCAGCAGAGGCAGGGGGCCTACTTCCTACGAGCAGTACTTC
CDR3 protein: CASRGRGPTSYEQYF

J gene: TRBJ1-3
clone size: NA
D gene: NA
V gene: TRBV9
CDR3 DNA: TGTGCCAGCAGCGTAGAGGGCGAGGGCGGTGGAAACACCATATATTTT
CDR3 protein: CASSVEGEGGGNTIYF

J gene: TRBJ1-2
clone size: NA
D gene: TRBD1
V gene: TRBV6-1
CDR3 DNA: TGTGCCACCTCGCGGACAGGGGGCTATGGCTACACCTTC
CDR3 protein: CATSRTGGYGYTF

J gene: TRBJ1-1
clone size: NA
D gene: NA
V gene: TRBV6-6
CDR3 DNA: TGTGCCAGCAGTTACTCTCAAGAGCTGAACACTGAAGCTTTCTTT
CDR3 protein: CASSYSQELNTEAFF

J gene: TRBJ2-1
clone size: NA
D gene: TRBD2
V gene: TRBV28
CDR3 DNA: TGTGCCAGCAGCCTCCTAGCGGGAGGGCCCTACAATGAGCAGTTCTTC
CDR3 protein: CASSLLAGGPYNEQFF

J gene: TRBJ2-5
clone size: NA
D gene: NA
V gene: TRBV19
CDR3 DNA: TGTGCCAGTAGTATATGGCAGGGGGGGGAGACCCAGTACTTC
CDR3 protein: CASSIWQGGETQYF

J gene: TRBJ1-5
clone size: NA
D gene: NA
V gene: TRBV29-1
CDR3 DNA: TGCAGCGTTGACGGGGATCAGCCCCAGCATTTT
CDR3 protein: CSVDGDQPQHF

J gene: TRBJ2-1
clone size: once
D gene: TRBD2
V gene: TRBV30
CDR3 DNA: TGTGCCTGGAGTCTGAGCGGGAGGGCCAATGAGCAGTTCTTC
CDR3 protein: CAWSLSGRANEQFF

J gene: TRBJ2-2
clone size: NA
D gene: NA
V gene: TRBV28
CDR3 DNA: TGTGCCAGCATAGGGGTGAACACCGGGGAGCTGTTTTTT
CDR3 protein: CASIGVNTGELFF

J gene: TRBJ2-1
clone size: once
D gene: TRBD2
V gene: TRBV4-3
CDR3 DNA: TGCGCCAGCAGCCGGCGCGGGACTAGCGGGGTCAAGGGATACAATGAGCAGTTCTTC
CDR3 protein: CASSRRGTSGVKGYNEQFF

J gene: TRBJ1-1
clone size: once
D gene: TRBD1
V gene: TRBV25-1
CDR3 DNA: TGTGCCAGCAGGGGGACAGCAAACACTGAAGCTTTCTTT
CDR3 protein: CASRGTANTEAFF

J gene: TRBJ1-1
clone size: NA
D gene: TRBD1
V gene: TRBV11-2
CDR3 DNA: TGTGCCAGCAGCGTAACCGGGACAGAAAGAGCTTTCTTT
CDR3 protein: CASSVTGTERAFF

J gene: TRBJ2-1
clone size: NA
D gene: TRBD1
V gene: TRBV28
CDR3 DNA: TGTGCCAGTAGTCCATCAGGGGGCGCGGAGCTTTACAATGAGCAGTTCTTC
CDR3 protein: CASSPSGGAELYNEQFF

J gene: TRBJ2-5
clone size: NA
D gene: NA
V gene: TRBV5-1
CDR3 DNA: TGCGCCAGCAGCTCATCAGCGTATCAAGAGACCCAGTACTTC
CDR3 protein: CASSSSAYQETQYF

J gene: TRBJ2-3
clone size: NA
D gene: TRBD2
V gene: TRBV7-3
CDR3 DNA: TGTGCCAGCAGCTTGGGGGAGAGGGCTAGCGGGAGCAGAGATACGCAGTATTTT
CDR3 protein: CASSLGERASGSRDTQYF

J gene: TRBJ2-6
clone size: NA
D gene: NA
V gene: TRBV4-2
CDR3 DNA: TGTGCCAGCAGCCAAGAGGCCAGCCAAAGCGGGTCTGGGGCCAACGTCCTGACTTTC
CDR3 protein: CASSQEASQSGSGANVLTF

J gene: TRBJ1-5
clone size: NA
D gene: TRBD1
V gene: TRBV19
CDR3 DNA: TGTGCCAGTAGTTTCCGGGACAGGTTGAATCAGCCCCAGCATTTT
CDR3 protein: CASSFRDRLNQPQHF

J gene: TRBJ2-1
clone size: NA
D gene: NA
V gene: TRBV5-4
CDR3 DNA: TGTGCCAGCAGCTTGGAACCCAGCGGGACAAACTACAATGAGCAGTTCTTC
CDR3 protein: CASSLEPSGTNYNEQFF

J gene: TRBJ2-1
clone size: NA
D gene: NA
V gene: TRBV7-8
CDR3 DNA: TGTGCCAGCAGCCTAAGTCGGACGCCGGGCGGAAATGAGCAGTTCTTC
CDR3 protein: CASSLSRTPGGNEQFF

J gene: TRBJ2-1
clone size: NA
D gene: NA
V gene: TRBV7-6
CDR3 DNA: TGTGCCAGCAGCTTAGCTGCTAGCGATGAGCAGTTCTTC
CDR3 protein: CASSLAASDEQFF

J gene: TRBJ2-1
clone size: NA
D gene: NA
V gene: TRBV7-2
CDR3 DNA: TGTGCCAGCAGCTTAGAGGGGACACCCTACAATGAGCAGTTCTTC
CDR3 protein: CASSLEGTPYNEQFF

J gene: TRBJ1-1
clone size: NA
D gene: NA
V gene: TRBV5-4
CDR3 DNA: TGTGCCAGCACCCTAGACCCCCGGGACACTGAAGCTTTCTTT
CDR3 protein: CASTLDPRDTEAFF

J gene: TRBJ1-1
clone size: NA
D gene: NA
V gene: TRBV6-6
CDR3 DNA: TGTGCCAGCAGTCCCCGGGCTTCCACTGAAGCTTTCTTT
CDR3 protein: CASSPRASTEAFF

J gene: TRBJ1-6
clone size: NA
D gene: NA
V gene: TRBV6-5
CDR3 DNA: TGTGCCAGCAGTTACTATCTCAGGGAATCACCCCTCCACTTT
CDR3 protein: CASSYYLRESPLHF